These 22 T cell receptor beta chains were sequenced from one sample in a study of T cell changes during pregnancy in multiple sclerosis. Assay: immunoSEQ multiplex PCR; the TCRdb copy retains only in-frame clones and omits some. Among approximately 44,000 clones listed, 92% were seen once. Sequencing used CD4+ T cells from peripheral blood mononuclear cells, obtained in the first trimester of pregnancy. The receptors shown here come from a female donor with multiple sclerosis, enrolled in a pregnancy study.

The chain links TRBV2 to TRBJ2-5; 13 bases fit TRBD2. Germline trimming cut 6 bases from V and 5 bases from J; bases unmatched to any gene: 9. The V gene's germline CDR1 is SNHLY and CDR2 FYNNEI. The CDR3 consists of 16 residues. In nucleotides, the CDR3 is TGTGCCAGCAGGGCTGGACTAGCGGGAGCCAGGGAGACCCAGTACTTC. This encodes CASRAGLAGARETQYF.

The V call is TRBV5-1, the J call TRBJ2-2, with D possibly matching TRBD1 (5 bases). Trimming pared 0 bases from V and 4 bases from J, leaving 7 bases between. This CDR3 has 14 residues. CDR1 is SGHRS and CDR2 is YFSETQ in the germline V gene. The CDR3 DNA is TGCGCCAGCAGCTTGGACAGGAGCACCGGGGAGCTGTTTTTT. Its protein product is CASSLDRSTGELFF.

The gene calls are TRBV14 and TRBJ2-1; unclear D gene. Germline CDR1 and CDR2: SGHDN and FVKESK. Trimming removed 0 bases from V and 8 bases from J, with 8 bases in between. The CDR3 spans 13 residues. CDR3 nucleotides: TGTGCCAGCAGCCAAGACTTATCCTATGAGCAGTTCTTC. It specifies CASSQDLSYEQFF.

The chain uses TRBV6-5 and TRBJ2-1; a weak D match, TRBD2 (7 bases). Trimming took 8 bases from V and 9 from J, leaving 17 bases between them. Germline values: CDR1 MNHEY, CDR2 SVGAGI. The CDR3 is 13 amino acids. The CDR3 here is CASGGGIGSEQFF. The CDR3 DNA is TGTGCCAGCGGGGGGGGCATAGGGAGTGAGCAGTTCTTC.

This clone was observed a handful of times. J is TRBJ1-4 and V is TRBV28, with 8 bases identical to TRBD1. The CDR3 totals 16 residues. J gave up 4 bases and V 3 bases, and 7 bases lay outside the gene matches. Germline assignment: CDR1 MDHEN and CDR2 SYDVKM. The CDR3 loop is CASSFGQGASNEKLFF. The CDR3 DNA reads TGTGCCAGCAGTTTCGGGCAGGGGGCGAGTAATGAAAAACTGTTTTTT.

The chain employs TRBV7-8 and TRBJ2-5; TRBD2 agrees at 13 bases. Unmatched junction bases numbered 7, after V lost 4 bases and J lost 5 bases. CDR3 size: 16 residues. Per the germline V gene, CDR1 is SGHVS and CDR2 is FQNEAQ. For the CDR3, the DNA is TGTGCCAGCAGCTCGGGGACTAGCGGGAACGGTGAGACCCAGTACTTC. It specifies CASSSGTSGNGETQYF.

V and J are TRBV30 and TRBJ2-7; the match to TRBD1 covers 11 bases. Germline-derived CDR1 and CDR2 are GTSNPN and SVGIG (reference sequence). The CDR3 is made up of 15 amino acids. The trim removed 5 bases at V and 5 bases at J, leaving 11 bases unmatched. The CDR3 DNA follows: TGTGCCTGGGCTTGGGGGGGGACAGGGGGAGACGAGCAGTACTTC. Protein sequence: CAWAWGGTGGDEQYF.

The chain employs TRBV6-1 and TRBJ2-7; 7 bases agree with TRBD2. The CDR3 is 15 residues long. Losses at the gene ends were 2 bases for V and 1 base for J; bases not matched to a gene: 5. Germline V CDR1 and CDR2: MNHNS, SASEGT. CDR3 DNA: TGTGCCAGCAGTGAATCCCTAGCGGAATCCTACGAGCAGTACTTC. This gives the protein CASSESLAESYEQYF.

The chain uses TRBV9 and TRBJ2-1, with 7 nucleotides matching TRBD2. V lost 4 bases to trimming and J lost 7 bases; unmatched junction nucleotides: 8. The length of the CDR3 is 14 residues. Looked up from germline, CDR1 is SGDLS and CDR2 is YYNGEE. The DNA of the CDR3 is TGTGCCAGCAGCCCGCGGGGGTCCCAAAATGAGCAGTTCTTC. Its translation: CASSPRGSQNEQFF.

This CDR3 is CASSLSDRGGSYGYTF. The CDR3, as DNA: TGTGCCAGCAGTTTATCCGACAGGGGGGGATCCTATGGCTACACCTTC. The chain joins TRBV28 to TRBJ1-2; 9 positions agree with TRBD1. The V gene end was trimmed by 1 base and the J gene end by 4 bases; junction bases not matched to a gene: 7. CDR3 size: 16 residues. Germline loops: CDR1 MDHEN, CDR2 SYDVKM.

The V and J genes are TRBV5-4 and TRBJ2-1, with D possibly matching TRBD1 (6 bases). The CDR3 totals 15 residues. V gave up 0 bases and J gave up 7 bases, with 14 bases separating them. Germline V lookup: CDR1 SGHNT, CDR2 YYREEE (reference sequence). The CDR3 coding sequence is TGTGCCAGCAGCTTGGAGGGGGAGAGGGGTAATGAGCAGTTCTTC. Translating gives CASSLEGERGNEQFF.

The chain employs TRBV5-1 and TRBJ2-3; 10 bases align to TRBD2. J gave up 1 base and V 2 bases, and 7 bases lay outside the gene matches. This CDR3 region has 17 residues. Looked up from germline, CDR1 is SGHRS and CDR2 is YFSETQ. In nucleotides, the CDR3 is TGCGCCAGCAGCTTAATAAACAGCGGGAGGGGCACAGATACGCAGTATTTT. It yields the protein CASSLINSGRGTDTQYF. The full variable domain, completed using reference TRBV5-1 and TRBJ2-3, is KAGVTQTPRYLIKTRGQQVTLSCSPISGHRSVSWYQQTPGQGLQFLFEYFSETQRNKGNFPGRFSGRQFSNSRSEMNVSTLELGDSALYLCASSLINSGRGTDTQYFGPGTRLTVL.

The CDR3 nucleotides are TGTGCCAGCAGTTACTCGCGCCTCAGGGAGCAGTTCTTC. It yields the protein CASSYSRLREQFF. The rearrangement links TRBV6-5 to TRBJ2-1; no definite D call. Germline V gene sequence: CDR1 MNHEY, CDR2 SVGAGI. V lost 0 bases to trimming and J lost 10 bases, with 10 bases between them. CDR3 length: 13 residues.

The chain links TRBV18 to TRBJ1-5; maybe TRBD1 (6 bases). Germline CDR1 is KGHSH and CDR2 is LQKENI. The ends were cut back, 5 bases at V and 5 bases at J, with 16 bases in the middle. The CDR3 is made up of 15 amino acids. DNA of the CDR3: TGTGCCAGCTCATCACTCTACAGGGACGATCAGCCCCAGCATTTT. Its translation is CASSSLYRDDQPQHF.

CDR3 coding DNA: TGTGCCAGTAGGGGAGGGGCGAGGACCGGGGAGCTGTTTTTT. Its translation is CASRGGARTGELFF. The J gene is TRBJ2-2, the V gene TRBV19; 7 positions match TRBD2. The CDR3 length is 14 residues. The germline V gene has CDR1 LNHDA and CDR2 SQIVND (reference sequence). V was pared by 6 bases and J by 5 bases, with 6 bases of the junction left unmatched.

The V gene is TRBV11-2, the J gene TRBJ1-5; D is perhaps TRBD1 (5 bases). With 8 bases removed from V and 4 bases from J, the gap between germline ends came to 15 bases. The CDR3 runs 14 residues. CDR1 is SGHAT and CDR2 is FQNNGV in the germline V gene. CDR3 loop: CASAQDNPNQPQHF. The CDR3 DNA reads TGTGCCAGCGCGCAGGACAATCCTAATCAGCCCCAGCATTTT.

The rearrangement joins TRBV13 to TRBJ1-1; the match to TRBD1 covers 10 bases. This CDR3 contains 13 residues. Germline V CDR1 and CDR2: PRHDT, FYEKMQ (reference sequence). Trimming removed 4 bases from V and 12 bases from J; junction bases left unmatched: 8. Here the CDR3 DNA reads TGTGCCAGCAGCTCGGGGGGACAGGGGAGGACTTTCTTT. It codes for CASSSGGQGRTFF.

The rearrangement uses TRBV19 and TRBJ2-1; 7 nucleotides match TRBD2. This CDR3 region has 19 residues. V gave up 3 bases and J gave up 7 bases; unmatched junction bases: 21. CDR1 is LNHDA, CDR2 SQIVND, per germline (reference sequence). The CDR3 loop is CASSIRRQGPGLGRNEQFF. The CDR3 nucleotides read TGTGCCAGTAGTATTCGTCGGCAGGGACCTGGACTAGGTCGGAATGAGCAGTTCTTC.

The table lists this clone with a count of one. This chain joins TRBV14 and TRBJ2-5, with a possible D match to TRBD2 (5 bases). The CDR3 runs 14 residues. Germline V gene sequence: CDR1 SGHDN, CDR2 FVKESK. Trimming left V 1 base short and J 7 bases short, with 13 bases between. CDR3 sequence reads: CASSQGGRGWTQYF. For the CDR3, the DNA is TGTGCCAGCAGCCAAGGGGGTCGGGGATGGACCCAGTACTTC.

This clone showed up just once. This chain joins TRBV28 and TRBJ2-7, with a tentative D call TRBD2 (5 bases). The CDR3 contains 14 residues. The V gene's germline CDR1 is MDHEN and CDR2 SYDVKM. Trimming took 4 bases from V and 3 from J, leaving 13 bases between them. Written as DNA, the CDR3 is TGTGCCAGCAGTTCGACTAACTTGGACTACGAGCAGTACTTC. It yields the protein CASSSTNLDYEQYF.

The rearrangement joins TRBV28 to TRBJ2-7; D remains unclear. Germline CDR1 is MDHEN and CDR2 is SYDVKM. This CDR3 contains 13 residues. The V gene lost 4 bases and the J gene lost 2 bases, with 9 bases spanning the gap. CDR3: CASSSGLPYEQYF. The CDR3 nucleotides are TGTGCCAGCAGTTCAGGCCTACCCTACGAGCAGTACTTC.

The chain links TRBV19 to TRBJ1-1, with 7 bases matching TRBD1. V lost 6 bases, J lost 1 base, and 8 bases stayed unmatched. CDR3 length equals 15 residues. CDR1 and CDR2 from the germline V gene are LNHDA and SQIVND (reference sequence). CDR3 sequence (DNA): TGTGCCAGTAGGAGGGGGCTCGCGGAGAACACTGAAGCTTTCTTT. This codes for CASRRGLAENTEAFF.